A single sample gave rise to the 7 T cell receptor beta chains below, sequenced in a study of patients and donors after allogeneic stem cell transplantation. TCRdb ran MiXCR on the RT-PCR reads and lists one entry per CDR3 protein. This table holds about a million distinct CDR3 sequences, roughly 18% found once. Sequencing input: blood, either unsorted or a sorted T cell fraction (not recorded which). These receptors were collected from a human donor who was either an allogeneic HSCT recipient or a stem cell or donor lymphocyte infusion donor (not recorded which). It is not recorded whose cells these are; they may come from a transplant donor.

The chain has TRBV27 and TRBJ2-1; 7 bases match TRBD1. Germline values: CDR1 MNHEY, CDR2 SMNVEV (reference sequence). V was clipped by 0 bases and J by 9 bases; unmatched bases: 11. This CDR3 contains 16 residues. Here the CDR3 DNA reads TGTGCCAGCAGTTTATCCCCCGGACAGGTCCTTGGTGAGCAGTTCTTC. It specifies CASSLSPGQVLGEQFF.

In this sample, this clonotype turned up a few times. The chain has TRBV11-2 and TRBJ1-1; no firm D call. This CDR3 contains 15 residues. Trimming took 2 bases from V and 1 from J, leaving 11 bases between them. Germline-derived CDR1 and CDR2 are SGHAT and FQNNGV. CDR3 amino acids: CASSLSVVANTEAFF. CDR3 nucleotides: TGTGCCAGCAGCTTATCGGTTGTCGCGAACACTGAAGCTTTCTTT.

The chain is built from TRBV7-2 and TRBJ1-4; D is unclear. Germline CDR1 SGHTA, CDR2 FQGNSA. The V gene lost 3 bases and the J gene lost 0 bases, with 8 bases spanning the gap. The CDR3 loop spans 15 amino acids. Written as DNA, the CDR3 is TGTGCCAGCAGCTTCGGTCGGGCAACTAATGAAAAACTGTTTTTT. It yields the protein CASSFGRATNEKLFF.

This clonotype showed up just a few times. The chain joins TRBV20-1 to TRBJ2-2, with TRBD1 as a possible D gene (6 bases). The CDR3 runs 13 residues. The V end was cut by 6 bases, the J end by 2 bases, with 10 bases between. Per the germline V gene, CDR1 is DFQATT and CDR2 is SNEGSKA (reference sequence). This CDR3 reads CSAGQINTGELFF. Here the CDR3 DNA reads TGCAGTGCAGGACAGATTAACACCGGGGAGCTGTTTTTT.

This clonotype was counted a few times. This sequence joins TRBV7-2 and TRBJ2-4; possibly TRBD1 for D (6 bases). Between the trimmed V and J ends, which lost 8 bases and 2 bases, there was a span of 10 bases. The CDR3 extends over 13 amino acids. Germline V lookup: CDR1 SGHTA, CDR2 FQGNSA. The CDR3 sequence: CASGTGPKNIQYF. The CDR3 DNA reads as TGTGCCAGCGGAACAGGGCCCAAAAACATTCAGTACTTC. The complete variable domain, with remaining parts taken from reference TRBV7-2 and TRBJ2-4, reads GAGVSQSPSNKVTEKGKDVELRCDPISGHTALYWYRQSLGQGLEFLIYFQGNSAPDKSGLPSDRFSAERTGGSVSTLTIQRTQQEDSAVYLCASGTGPKNIQYFGAGTRLSVL.

As for this clonotype: The CDR3 does not end in the conserved phenylalanine or tryptophan, so this is likely a read error. Because the CDR3's place on the DNA is in doubt, the DNA is left out and the CDR3 is given as listed by TCRdb. V is TRBV5-1 and J is TRBJ2-1; the table's TRBD1 call for D was not verified on the DNA. Termini included, the CDR3 measures 11 amino acids. The germline gives CDR1 SGHRS, CDR2 YFSETQ. The CDR3 sequence: CASSPSLTGHD.

V and J are TRBV25-1 and TRBJ1-5; D ambiguous. The V gene's germline CDR1 is MGHDK and CDR2 SYGVNS. The CDR3 consists of 13 residues. Trimming removed 4 bases from V and 7 bases from J, with 11 bases in between. The CDR3 here is CASSAGVGQPQHF. CDR3 bases: TGTGCCAGCAGTGCGGGAGTAGGACAGCCCCAGCATTTT.